This TCR beta chain was sequenced in a study of radiotherapy plus CTLA-4 blockade in lung cancer. About the study: Objective responses were recorded in around 18% of patients, with disease control recorded in less than 40%.

Participants had chemo-refractory metastatic non-small-cell lung cancer and were treated with focal radiation plus ipilimumab CTLA-4 blockade. Clones were read by immunoSEQ multiplex PCR, and TCRdb kept only the in-frame ones, dropping some. The sample contains tens of thousands of clones, under 80% of which appear only once. Regarding this clone: Its matching antigen is unknown.

Study-level findings and limits: With interferon-beta, early dynamics of blood T cell clones were reported to best predict response. Expansion of tumor-derived TCR clones was observed in blood after radiotherapy plus ipilimumab.

This CDR3 contains 13 residues. Losses at the gene ends were 6 bases for V and 6 bases for J; bases not matched to a gene: 7. Per the germline V gene, CDR1 is MGHDK and CDR2 is SYGVNS. Sequencing used peripheral blood, obtained from a patient treated with radiotherapy plus ipilimumab. The genes are TRBV25-1 and TRBJ1-1; 7 bases align to TRBD1. This receptor was obtained from a human donor with non-small cell lung cancer who had stable disease on radiotherapy plus ipilimumab. The CDR3 DNA reads TGTGCCAGCAGATCGGAGGGGGCGCCTGAAGCTTTCTTT. Translated, it gives CASRSEGAPEAFF.